The 28 T cell receptor beta chains below come from one sample, sequenced in a study of T cell responses to AZD1222 COVID-19 vaccine. The assay was immunoSEQ multiplex PCR, and TCRdb's table has in-frame clones only and misses some. The profile shows 86,000 or so clones, 75% to 95% of them singletons. The sequencing here drew on peripheral blood, taken 28 days after the second AZD1222 dose. The source of these receptors is an adult who received the AZD1222 COVID-19 vaccine.

This chain links TRBV2 with TRBJ1-1, with D perhaps matching TRBD1 (6 bases). CDR1 and CDR2 (germline): SNHLY, FYNNEI. The CDR3 has 13 residues. V lost 3 bases to trimming and J lost 3 bases, with 8 bases between them. CDR3 bases: TGTGCCAGCAGTGATTACAGGGACACTGAAGCTTTCTTT. Its protein is CASSDYRDTEAFF.

This rearrangement joins TRBV4-1 to TRBJ1-1, with 9 bases fitting TRBD1. V shed 1 base, J shed 0 bases, and the junction held 9 bases outside the gene matches. The germline V gene encodes CDR1 MGHRA and CDR2 YSYEKL. This CDR3 comprises 18 residues. The CDR3 DNA sequence: TGCGCCAGCAGCCAAGGGACAGGGGCATTTGTGCTGAACACTGAAGCTTTCTTT. As protein: CASSQGTGAFVLNTEAFF.

The chain carries TRBV28 and TRBJ1-2; D not resolved. CDR3 length: 14 residues. V was clipped by 5 bases and J by 5 bases, with 15 bases between them. CDR1 is MDHEN and CDR2 is SYDVKM in the germline V gene. CDR3 bases: TGTGCCAGCAGTACCCGACCGAGAGGGTATGGCTACACCTTC. Its protein product is CASSTRPRGYGYTF.

The V gene is TRBV6-4, the J gene TRBJ1-6, with 12 positions matching TRBD1. After removal of 3 bases from V and 9 bases from J, the junction contained 0 bases not matched to a gene. CDR3 size: 14 residues. Germline V gene data show CDR1 as MRHNA and CDR2 as SNTAGT. The CDR3 loop reads CASSEGQGASPLHF. In nucleotides, the CDR3 is TGTGCCAGCAGTGAGGGACAGGGGGCTTCACCCCTCCACTTT.

The chain employs TRBV10-1 and TRBJ2-2; 8 bases agree with TRBD1. V trimming: 4 bases; J trimming: 7 bases; junction bases outside the gene matches: 5. Germline loops: CDR1 WNHNN, CDR2 SYGVQD (reference sequence). This CDR3 comprises 14 residues. CDR3 residues: CASSARRGRGELFF. CDR3 bases: TGCGCCAGCAGTGCGCGCAGGGGGCGCGGGGAGCTGTTTTTT.

V and J are TRBV4-2 and TRBJ2-1; D remains ambiguous. V shed 4 bases and J shed 9 bases, with 19 bases lying between them. The CDR3 is 15 residues long. Germline V CDR1 and CDR2: LGHNA, YNFKEQ. The DNA of the CDR3 is TGTGCCAGCAGCCTCCAACCTCATCGGCCCCGTGAGCAGTTCTTC. Amino acid sequence: CASSLQPHRPREQFF.

The CDR3 is CASSLGNRGGNTEAFF. CDR3 sequence (DNA): TGTGCCAGCAGTTTGGGAAACAGGGGGGGGAACACTGAAGCTTTCTTT. The gene calls are TRBV27 and TRBJ1-1; 8 bases align to TRBD1. The V segment lost 3 bases and the J segment 1 base; nucleotides outside the gene matches: 7. Germline CDR1 is MNHEY and CDR2 is SMNVEV (reference sequence). The CDR3 spans 16 residues.

CDR3 protein: CASNDRASGYNEQFF. CDR3 nucleotides: TGTGCCAGCAACGACAGGGCCAGCGGCTACAATGAGCAGTTCTTC. The rearrangement uses TRBV9 and TRBJ2-1; 7 bases match TRBD1. Germline V gene sequence: CDR1 SGDLS, CDR2 YYNGEE. Trimming at V came to 6 bases and at J to 3 bases, leaving 9 bases not matched to a gene. This CDR3 is built from 15 residues.

The genes are TRBV5-4 and TRBJ2-6, with D perhaps matching TRBD1 (5 bases). Germline V lookup: CDR1 SGHNT, CDR2 YYREEE (reference sequence). V lost 1 base and J 0 bases, leaving 8 bases between the germline ends. This CDR3 is 16 amino acids long. In nucleotides, the CDR3 is TGTGCCAGCAGCTTGCAGACAGCCTCTGGGGCCAACGTCCTGACTTTC. Translation: CASSLQTASGANVLTF.

About this clone itself: This could be a read error, since a much larger clone is one nucleotide away. The V gene is TRBV11-2, the J gene TRBJ2-2, with TRBD2 matching over 9 bases. The CDR3 spans 17 residues. Trimming took 3 bases from V and 7 from J; bases not matched to a gene: 12. The germline gives CDR1 SGHAT, CDR2 FQNNGV. CDR3 residues: CASSFGAGGPGIGELFF. Here the CDR3 DNA reads TGTGCCAGCAGCTTCGGGGCGGGAGGGCCCGGGATCGGGGAGCTGTTTTTT.

The chain carries TRBV2 and TRBJ2-2; D is perhaps TRBD2 (6 bases). The V and J ends lost 8 bases and 3 bases respectively, with 13 bases between them. Per germline, CDR1 SNHLY and CDR2 FYNNEI. This CDR3 contains 14 residues. CDR3 nucleotide sequence: TGTGCCAGCGGCAGACTAGTCCACACCGGGGAGCTGTTTTTT. Translating it yields CASGRLVHTGELFF. Using reference TRBV2 and TRBJ2-2 for the parts outside the CDR3, the full variable domain is EPEVTQTPSHQVTQMGQEVILRCVPISNHLYFYWYRQILGQKVEFLVSFYNNEISEKSEIFDDQFSVERPDGSNFTLKIRSTKLEDSAMYFCASGRLVHTGELFFGEGSRLTVL.

The CDR3 sequence: CASSFLTSGRAGGTQYF. The CDR3 DNA follows: TGTGCCAGCAGCTTCTTGACTAGCGGGAGGGCCGGGGGTACGCAGTATTTT. The genes are TRBV7-9 and TRBJ2-3, with TRBD2 identical over 14 bases. The CDR3 has 17 amino acids. V dropped 3 bases and J dropped 8; count of bases not matched to a gene: 10. Looked up from germline, CDR1 is SEHNR and CDR2 is FQNEAQ (reference sequence).

The chain is built from TRBV12-3 or TRBV12-4 and TRBJ2-7, with unresolved D. The ends were cut back, 3 bases at V and 6 bases at J, with 12 bases in the middle. There are 13 residues in the CDR3. CDR3 loop: CASSFRLEREQYF. CDR3 in DNA: TGTGCCAGCAGTTTTCGCCTAGAACGCGAGCAGTACTTC.

This chain connects TRBV28 to TRBJ2-7; no definite D call. Deletions cut 9 bases from V and 0 bases from J, with 15 bases between. This CDR3 comprises 14 residues. Germline V gives CDR1 MDHEN, CDR2 SYDVKM. CDR3 sequence: CASLNRPDSYEQYF. CDR3 in DNA: TGTGCCAGTCTCAATCGGCCAGACTCCTACGAGCAGTACTTC.

This rearrangement joins TRBV2 to TRBJ2-5, with D hard to call. CDR3 length equals 13 residues. CDR1 SNHLY and CDR2 FYNNEI come from the germline V gene. Trimming took 6 bases from V and 5 from J, leaving 13 bases between them. Written as DNA, the CDR3 is TGTGCCAGCAGCCGAAGGGAATTGGAGACCCAGTACTTC. Translated, it gives CASSRRELETQYF.

J is TRBJ1-3 and V is TRBV10-3; D not resolved. The CDR3 loop spans 15 amino acids. In germline, CDR1 is ENHRY, CDR2 SYGVKD. V was clipped by 2 bases and J by 0 bases, with 8 bases between them. The DNA of the CDR3 is TGTGCCATCAGTGAGAACGGCGGCTCTGGAAACACCATATATTTT. Translating it yields CAISENGGSGNTIYF.

Concerning this clone: A junction boundary mismatches the germline segment, possibly from a read error. The rearrangement uses TRBV7-7 and TRBJ2-1; possible D gene TRBD2, 5 bases. Germline assignment: CDR1 SSHAT and CDR2 FNYEAQ (reference sequence). The CDR3 is made up of 13 amino acids. This chain's CDR3 is CASSLASGNEQFF. CDR3 in DNA: TGTGCTAGCAGCTTAGCTTCGGGGAATGAGCAGTTCTTC.

The rearrangement joins TRBV13 to TRBJ2-3; D ambiguous. Trimming shortened V by 2 bases and J by 0 bases, and 3 bases separated the two germline ends. The CDR3 is 13 residues long. Germline V gives CDR1 PRHDT, CDR2 FYEKMQ (reference sequence). CDR3 loop: CASSLKSTDTQYF. CDR3 DNA: TGTGCCAGCAGCTTAAAAAGCACAGATACGCAGTATTTT. Based on the CDR3 plus reference TRBV13 and TRBJ2-3, the full variable domain is AAGVIQSPRHLIKEKRETATLKCYPIPRHDTVYWYQQGPGQDPQFLISFYEKMQSDKGSIPDRFSAQQFSDYHSELNMSSLELGDSALYFCASSLKSTDTQYFGPGTRLTVL.

V gene TRBV28 combines with J gene TRBJ1-2, with TRBD1 as a possible D gene (5 bases). With 7 bases removed from V and 2 bases from J, the gap between germline ends came to 11 bases. The CDR3 extends over 13 amino acids. The germline V gene encodes CDR1 MDHEN and CDR2 SYDVKM. Here the CDR3 DNA reads TGTGCCAGCAAAAGGGGAGAGAACTATGGCTACACCTTC. This encodes CASKRGENYGYTF.

V gene TRBV6-1 combines with J gene TRBJ1-2; possibly TRBD1 for D (5 bases). CDR1 is MNHNS and CDR2 is SASEGT in the germline V gene. The germline V and J ends were trimmed by 2 bases and 5 bases, with 12 bases remaining between them. The CDR3 spans 14 residues. The CDR3 bases are TGTGCCAGCAGTGAATTATGGGGGGAGTATGGCTACACCTTC. Protein: CASSELWGEYGYTF.

This clone was observed a handful of times. The chain recombines TRBV6-6 with TRBJ1-1, with D unclear. Germline loops: CDR1 MNHNY, CDR2 SVGAGI (reference sequence). The CDR3 totals 12 residues. Trimming pared 2 bases from V and 1 base from J, leaving 2 bases between. The CDR3 loop is CASSYQNTEAFF. The CDR3 DNA reads TGTGCCAGCAGTTACCAGAACACTGAAGCTTTCTTT.

Concerning this clone: This may come from a read error, since a much larger clone is one base off. The chain employs TRBV19 and TRBJ1-5; D might be TRBD1 (5 bases). V lost 4 bases to trimming and J lost 5 bases, with 9 bases between them. The CDR3 contains 13 residues. CDR1 is LNHDA, CDR2 SQIVND, per germline (reference sequence). The CDR3 DNA follows: TGTGCCAGTAGTAGGGGCAGGGATCAGCCCCAGCATTTT. It codes for CASSRGRDQPQHF.

The rearrangement joins TRBV19 to TRBJ2-7, with 12 bases lining up with TRBD1. This CDR3 spans 15 amino acids. Germline assignment: CDR1 LNHDA and CDR2 SQIVND (reference sequence). V lost 4 bases and J lost 5; bases outside the gene matches: 6. CDR3 loop: CASSNRGTGGDEQYF. Here the CDR3 DNA reads TGTGCCAGTAGTAACCGGGGGACAGGGGGCGACGAGCAGTACTTC.

The gene calls are TRBV2 and TRBJ1-2, with TRBD1 identical over 7 bases. The CDR3 is made up of 12 amino acids. Unmatched junction bases numbered 4, after V lost 10 bases and J lost 2 bases. CDR1 SNHLY and CDR2 FYNNEI come from the germline V gene. The CDR3 loop is CATSGQNYGYTF. CDR3 in DNA: TGTGCCACCTCGGGACAGAACTATGGCTACACCTTC.

The V gene is TRBV27, the J gene TRBJ1-6; tentative D call: TRBD1 (6 bases). V was pared by 3 bases and J by 11 bases, with 14 bases between. CDR1 and CDR2 (germline): MNHEY, SMNVEV (reference sequence). The CDR3 loop spans 14 amino acids. The CDR3 coding sequence is TGTGCCAGCAGTTTTTTAGGGGGAGAGACACCCCTCCACTTT. It is translated as CASSFLGGETPLHF.

The rearrangement joins TRBV6-5 to TRBJ1-3; perhaps TRBD1 as D (5 bases). Germline V CDR1 and CDR2: MNHEY, SVGAGI. V was pared by 3 bases and J by 1 base, with 13 bases between. The CDR3 is made up of 16 amino acids. The CDR3 coding sequence is TGTGCCAGCAGTTATTCGACAGCCCAATCTGGAAACACCATATATTTT. This gives the protein CASSYSTAQSGNTIYF.

V is TRBV2 and J is TRBJ2-3, with D possibly TRBD2 on 6 matching bases. The germline V gene has CDR1 SNHLY and CDR2 FYNNEI. V lost 7 bases, J lost 0 bases, and 14 bases lay in between. This CDR3 region has 15 residues. CDR3 bases: TGTGCCAGCACGGAGGCGGGGACTAGCACAGATACGCAGTATTTT. Protein sequence: CASTEAGTSTDTQYF.

The chain employs TRBV6-5 and TRBJ1-1; D is unclear. V dropped 6 bases and J dropped 5 bases, with 13 bases sitting between them. Germline lookup yields CDR1 MNHEY and CDR2 SVGAGI. The CDR3 totals 13 residues. The CDR3 region has the DNA TGTGCCAGCAGCCATCCCGGGAGAACTGAAGCTTTCTTT. Protein product: CASSHPGRTEAFF.